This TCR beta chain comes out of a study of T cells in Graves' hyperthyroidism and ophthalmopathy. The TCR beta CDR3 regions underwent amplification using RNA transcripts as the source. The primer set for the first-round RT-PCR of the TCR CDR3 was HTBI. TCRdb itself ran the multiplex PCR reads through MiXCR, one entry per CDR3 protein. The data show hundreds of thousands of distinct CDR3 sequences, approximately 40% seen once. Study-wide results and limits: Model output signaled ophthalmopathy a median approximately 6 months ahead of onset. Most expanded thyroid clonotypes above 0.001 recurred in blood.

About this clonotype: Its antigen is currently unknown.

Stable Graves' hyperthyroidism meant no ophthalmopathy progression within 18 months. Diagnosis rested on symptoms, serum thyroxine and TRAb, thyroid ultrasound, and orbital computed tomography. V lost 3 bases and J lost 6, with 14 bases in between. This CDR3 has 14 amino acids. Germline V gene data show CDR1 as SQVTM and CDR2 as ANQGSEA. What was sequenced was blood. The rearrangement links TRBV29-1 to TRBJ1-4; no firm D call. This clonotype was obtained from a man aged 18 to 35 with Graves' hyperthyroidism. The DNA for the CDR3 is TGCAGCGTTGATTGGGTGACCGGGGATGAAAAACTGTTTTTT. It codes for CSVDWVTGDEKLFF.